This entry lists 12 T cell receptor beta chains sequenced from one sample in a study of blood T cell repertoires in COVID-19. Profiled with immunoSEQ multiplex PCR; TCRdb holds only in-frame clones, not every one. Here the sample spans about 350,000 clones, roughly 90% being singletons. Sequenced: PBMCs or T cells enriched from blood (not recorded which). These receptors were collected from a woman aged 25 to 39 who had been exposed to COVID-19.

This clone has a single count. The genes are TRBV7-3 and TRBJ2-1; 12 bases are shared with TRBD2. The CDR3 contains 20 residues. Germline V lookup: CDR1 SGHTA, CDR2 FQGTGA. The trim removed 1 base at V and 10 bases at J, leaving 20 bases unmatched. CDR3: CASSLNGFGLAGGLWKEQFF. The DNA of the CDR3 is TGTGCCAGCAGCTTAAATGGTTTCGGCCTAGCGGGAGGGCTTTGGAAGGAGCAGTTCTTC. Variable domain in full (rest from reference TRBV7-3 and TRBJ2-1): GAGVSQTPSNKVTEKGKYVELRCDPISGHTALYWYRQSLGQGPEFLIYFQGTGAADDSGLPNDRFFAVRPEGSVSTLKIQRTERGDSAVYLCASSLNGFGLAGGLWKEQFFGPGTRLTVL.

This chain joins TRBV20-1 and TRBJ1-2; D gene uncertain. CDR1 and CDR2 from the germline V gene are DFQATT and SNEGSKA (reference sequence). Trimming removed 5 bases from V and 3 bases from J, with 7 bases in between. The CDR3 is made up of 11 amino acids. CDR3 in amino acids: CSASNYYGYTF. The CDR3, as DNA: TGCAGTGCTTCGAACTACTATGGCTACACCTTC.

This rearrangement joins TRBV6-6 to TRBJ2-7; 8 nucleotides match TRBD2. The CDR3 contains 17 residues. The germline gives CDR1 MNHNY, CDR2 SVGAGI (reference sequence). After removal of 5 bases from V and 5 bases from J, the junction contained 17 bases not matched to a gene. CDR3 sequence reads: CASSPPKGLEVSNEQYF. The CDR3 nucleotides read TGTGCCAGCAGTCCACCGAAGGGACTAGAAGTGTCGAACGAGCAGTACTTC.

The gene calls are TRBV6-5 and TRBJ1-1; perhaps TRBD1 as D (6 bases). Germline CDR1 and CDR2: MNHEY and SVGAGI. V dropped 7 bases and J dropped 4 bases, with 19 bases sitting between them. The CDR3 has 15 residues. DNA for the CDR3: TGTGCCAGCATTCCCCAGGGGTTTTGGGCCACTGAAGCTTTCTTT. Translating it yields CASIPQGFWATEAFF.

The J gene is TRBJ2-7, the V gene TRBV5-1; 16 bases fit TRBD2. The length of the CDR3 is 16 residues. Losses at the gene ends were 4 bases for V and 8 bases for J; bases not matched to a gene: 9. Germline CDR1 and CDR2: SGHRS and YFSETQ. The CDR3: CASSLGLAGGPFKQYF. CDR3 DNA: TGCGCCAGCAGCCTGGGACTAGCGGGAGGGCCGTTCAAGCAGTACTTC.

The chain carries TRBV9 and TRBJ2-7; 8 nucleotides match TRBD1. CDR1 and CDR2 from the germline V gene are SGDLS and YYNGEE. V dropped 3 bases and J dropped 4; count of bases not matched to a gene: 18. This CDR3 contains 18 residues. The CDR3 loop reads CASSGHGQGDLGPYEQYF. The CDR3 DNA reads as TGTGCCAGCAGCGGGCACGGACAGGGCGATTTAGGCCCTTACGAGCAGTACTTC.

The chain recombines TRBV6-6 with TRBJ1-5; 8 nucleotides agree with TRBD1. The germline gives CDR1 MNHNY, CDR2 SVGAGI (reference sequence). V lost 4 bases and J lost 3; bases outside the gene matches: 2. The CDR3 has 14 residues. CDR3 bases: TGTGCCAGCAGTTGGACAGGGAACAATCAGCCCCAGCATTTT. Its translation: CASSWTGNNQPQHF.

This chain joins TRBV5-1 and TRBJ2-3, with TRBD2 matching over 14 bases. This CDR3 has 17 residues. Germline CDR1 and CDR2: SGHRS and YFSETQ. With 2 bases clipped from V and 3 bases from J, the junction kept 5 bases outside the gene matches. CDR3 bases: TGCGCCAGCAGCTTACCGGGACTAGCGGGAGCTACAGATACGCAGTATTTT. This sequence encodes CASSLPGLAGATDTQYF.

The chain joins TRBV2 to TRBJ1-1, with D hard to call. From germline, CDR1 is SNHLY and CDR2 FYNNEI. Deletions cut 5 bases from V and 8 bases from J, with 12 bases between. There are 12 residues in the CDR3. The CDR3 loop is CASSSRPEEAFF. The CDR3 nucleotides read TGTGCCAGCAGTTCCCGCCCCGAGGAAGCTTTCTTT.

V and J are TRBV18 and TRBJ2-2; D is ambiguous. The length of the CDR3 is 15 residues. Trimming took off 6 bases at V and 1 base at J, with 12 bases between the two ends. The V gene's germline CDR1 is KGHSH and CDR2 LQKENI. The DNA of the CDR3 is TGTGCCAGCTCTTTTTCTGAGCTGAACACCGGGGAGCTGTTTTTT. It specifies CASSFSELNTGELFF.

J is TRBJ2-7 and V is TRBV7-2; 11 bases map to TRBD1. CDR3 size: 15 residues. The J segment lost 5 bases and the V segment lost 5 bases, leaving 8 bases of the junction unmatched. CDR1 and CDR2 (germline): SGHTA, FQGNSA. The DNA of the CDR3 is TGTGCCAGCAGCCTCCCGGGACAGGGGGTACACGAGCAGTACTTC. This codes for CASSLPGQGVHEQYF.

The CDR3 sequence is CASSLPSGLGEKLFF. In nucleotides, the CDR3 is TGTGCCAGCTCACTCCCATCAGGGCTGGGTGAAAAACTGTTTTTT. The gene calls are TRBV18 and TRBJ1-4; a weak D match, TRBD1 (5 bases). CDR1 is KGHSH, CDR2 LQKENI, per germline. V dropped 4 bases and J dropped 7 bases, with 16 bases sitting between them. CDR3 size: 15 residues.